These 14 T cell receptor beta chains originate from one sample sequenced in a study of blood T cell repertoires in COVID-19. Sequencing used immunoSEQ multiplex PCR; TCRdb keeps in-frame clones, though not all of them. The data show about 130,000 clones, 83% seen once. The sample consisted of PBMCs or T cells enriched from blood (not recorded which). The receptors here all came from a man younger than 45 who had recovered from COVID-19.

The chain is built from TRBV2 and TRBJ2-4; D is undetermined. Trimming took 1 base from V and 1 from J, leaving 14 bases between them. This CDR3 comprises 17 residues. Germline V gene sequence: CDR1 SNHLY, CDR2 FYNNEI. CDR3 in amino acids: CASSEGYSPLAKNIQYF. DNA of the CDR3: TGTGCCAGCAGTGAAGGGTATAGTCCGCTGGCCAAAAACATTCAGTACTTC.

The V gene is TRBV11-2, the J gene TRBJ2-7; D gene ambiguous. Germline values: CDR1 SGHAT, CDR2 FQNNGV. V gave up 0 bases and J gave up 2 bases, with 11 bases separating them. The CDR3 runs 15 residues. This chain's CDR3 is CASSLEPSQTYEQYF. CDR3 DNA sequence: TGTGCCAGCAGCTTAGAACCCTCCCAGACCTACGAGCAGTACTTC.

This sequence joins TRBV5-1 and TRBJ1-1; maybe TRBD1 (5 bases). The CDR3 is made up of 14 amino acids. V was clipped by 4 bases and J by 3 bases, with 13 bases between them. Germline lookup yields CDR1 SGHRS and CDR2 YFSETQ. The CDR3 sequence: CASSVSQGDTEAFF. CDR3 nucleotides: TGCGCCAGCAGCGTGAGTCAGGGCGACACTGAAGCTTTCTTT.

This chain joins TRBV21-1 and TRBJ1-6; TRBD1, the D gene given by the table, was not confirmed from the DNA. TRBV21-1 is annotated as a pseudogene. The CDR3 length is 16 residues. The CDR3 is CASSSRQSSYNSPLHF. CDR3 DNA sequence: TGTGCCAGCAGCTCCAGACAGAGCTCCTATAATTCACCCCTCCACTTT.

The genes are TRBV4-1 and TRBJ2-1; possibly TRBD2 for D (6 bases). Trimming removed 4 bases at V and 0 bases at J, with 16 bases between. Germline V CDR1 and CDR2: MGHRA, YSYEKL. The CDR3 runs 17 residues. Here the CDR3 reads CASSRGPGLSSYNEQFF. The CDR3 nucleotides are TGCGCCAGCAGCCGAGGCCCGGGACTTAGCTCCTACAATGAGCAGTTCTTC.

The chain has TRBV28 and TRBJ2-1; tentative D call: TRBD2 (6 bases). Per germline, CDR1 MDHEN and CDR2 SYDVKM. V shed 6 bases and J shed 0 bases, with 12 bases lying between them. There are 15 residues in the CDR3. The CDR3 nucleotides read TGTGCCAGCAGCGGCGGAGGGAGCTCCTACAATGAGCAGTTCTTC. Its translation is CASSGGGSSYNEQFF.

The rearrangement joins TRBV29-1 to TRBJ1-2; 9 nucleotides agree with TRBD1. Germline lookup yields CDR1 SQVTM and CDR2 ANQGSEA. J was trimmed by 7 bases and V by 6 bases; bases with no gene match: 6. CDR3 length: 12 amino acids. CDR3 sequence: CSVEQGAGGYTF. DNA of the CDR3: TGCAGCGTGGAACAGGGGGCAGGTGGCTACACCTTC.

The chain joins TRBV6-1 to TRBJ1-1; D call uncertain. The CDR3 sequence is 16 residues long. CDR1 and CDR2 from the germline V gene are MNHNS and SASEGT. Trimming removed 1 base at V and 3 bases at J, with 15 bases between. The CDR3 region has the DNA TGTGCCAGCAGTGAAGATTTATGGAGTATGGACACTGAAGCTTTCTTT. Its translation: CASSEDLWSMDTEAFF.

The CDR3 nucleotides read TGTGCCAGCAGTTACCAAGATCCGGGACAGGGCTACGAGCAGTACTTC. Protein product: CASSYQDPGQGYEQYF. This sequence joins TRBV6-5 and TRBJ2-7, with 9 positions matching TRBD1. Unmatched junction bases numbered 8, after V lost 2 bases and J lost 3 bases. The CDR3 runs 16 residues. Germline V gives CDR1 MNHEY, CDR2 SVGAGI.

DNA of the CDR3: TGTGCCAGCAGCACCGGGACTACCCATAGCACAGATACGCAGTATTTT. Protein product: CASSTGTTHSTDTQYF. V and J are TRBV7-6 and TRBJ2-3; TRBD2 matches at 7 bases. Germline V gene data show CDR1 as SGHVS and CDR2 as FNYEAQ. The CDR3 runs 16 residues. The ends lost 5 bases at V and 0 bases at J; junction bases unmatched: 8.

The V call is TRBV27, the J call TRBJ1-1; tentatively, D is TRBD1 (5 bases). CDR1 is MNHEY, CDR2 SMNVEV, per germline (reference sequence). The V end lost 5 bases, the J end lost 1 base, and 14 bases lay between the germline ends. The CDR3 is made up of 15 amino acids. CDR3 nucleotide sequence: TGTGCCAGCAGTCCCCTCTGGGGCGGGAACACTGAAGCTTTCTTT. This gives the protein CASSPLWGGNTEAFF.

The V call is TRBV3-1 (or the pseudogene TRBV3-2), the J call TRBJ2-7; 7 positions agree with TRBD1. Germline CDR1 is LGHDT and CDR2 is YNNKEL (reference sequence). The CDR3 runs to 15 residues. V lost 4 bases to trimming and J lost 4 bases; unmatched junction nucleotides: 10. The CDR3 loop reads CASSPGTAQAYEQYF. Written as DNA, the CDR3 is TGTGCCAGCAGCCCCGGGACAGCACAAGCATACGAGCAGTACTTC.

The chain uses TRBV7-9 and TRBJ2-1; the D gene is possibly TRBD2 (5 bases). CDR1 and CDR2 from the germline V gene are SEHNR and FQNEAQ (reference sequence). The length of the CDR3 is 15 residues. V was clipped by 6 bases and J by 0 bases, with 12 bases between them. The CDR3 DNA follows: TGTGCCAGCAGGCCGACTGCGGGCTCCTACAATGAGCAGTTCTTC. Residues: CASRPTAGSYNEQFF.

This clone was counted only a few times. The chain has TRBV7-9 and TRBJ2-2; D remains ambiguous. The germline CDR1 and CDR2 sequences are SEHNR and FQNEAQ (reference sequence). Trimming left V 0 bases short and J 7 bases short, with 9 bases between. The CDR3 runs to 14 residues. The CDR3, as DNA: TGTGCCAGCAGCTTAGCGGAGCAAGTCGGGGAGCTGTTTTTT. It encodes CASSLAEQVGELFF.